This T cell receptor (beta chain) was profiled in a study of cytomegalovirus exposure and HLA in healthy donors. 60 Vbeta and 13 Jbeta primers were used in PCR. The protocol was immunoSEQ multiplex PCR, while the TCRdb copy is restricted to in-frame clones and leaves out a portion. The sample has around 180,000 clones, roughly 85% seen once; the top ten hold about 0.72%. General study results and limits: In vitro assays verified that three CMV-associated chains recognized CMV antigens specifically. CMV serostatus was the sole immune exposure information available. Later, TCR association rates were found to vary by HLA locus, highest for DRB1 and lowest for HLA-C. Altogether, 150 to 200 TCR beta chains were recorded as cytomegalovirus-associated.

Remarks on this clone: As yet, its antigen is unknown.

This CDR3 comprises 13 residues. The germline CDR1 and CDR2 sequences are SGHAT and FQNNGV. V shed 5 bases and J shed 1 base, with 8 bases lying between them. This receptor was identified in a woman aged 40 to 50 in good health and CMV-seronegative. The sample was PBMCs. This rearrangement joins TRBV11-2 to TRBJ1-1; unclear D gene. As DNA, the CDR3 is TGTGCCAGCAGCATCGGGTGGAACACTGAAGCTTTCTTT. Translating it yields CASSIGWNTEAFF. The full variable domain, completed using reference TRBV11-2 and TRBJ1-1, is EAGVAQSPRYKIIEKRQSVAFWCNPISGHATLYWYQQILGQGPKLLIQFQNNGVVDDSQLPKDRFSAERLKGVDSTLKIQPAKLEDSAVYLCASSIGWNTEAFFGQGTRLTVV.